Below are 18 T cell receptor beta chains sequenced from a single sample in a study of T cell clones after liver transplantation. Using immunoSEQ multiplex PCR, the repertoire was profiled, and TCRdb retains in-frame clones only, with some absent. Of tens of thousands of clones detected, less than 85% appear once; the ten largest clones hold roughly 8%. Specimen: CD4+ T cells from blood, collected before liver transplant. Receptors originate from a human donor who received a liver transplant.

The chain combines TRBV11-2 with TRBJ1-5; unclear D gene. The CDR3 consists of 14 residues. Trimming cost V 1 base and J 4 bases, with 8 bases left between them. Germline CDR1 SGHAT, CDR2 FQNNGV. CDR3 loop: CASSLVAANQPQHF. The CDR3, as DNA: TGTGCCAGCAGCTTAGTAGCGGCGAATCAGCCCCAGCATTTT.

The chain carries TRBV30 and TRBJ2-5, with 7 positions matching TRBD2. Germline lookup yields CDR1 GTSNPN and CDR2 SVGIG (reference sequence). This CDR3 is 15 amino acids long. V gave up 3 bases and J gave up 2 bases; unmatched junction bases: 9. CDR3: CAWSGSSGVQETQYF. The CDR3 bases are TGTGCCTGGAGCGGTTCTAGCGGAGTACAAGAGACCCAGTACTTC.

The chain combines TRBV6-5 with TRBJ2-3; 10 bases agree with TRBD1. Unmatched junction bases numbered 1, after V lost 5 bases and J lost 2 bases. This CDR3 spans 14 amino acids. Germline V gene data show CDR1 as MNHEY and CDR2 as SVGAGI. DNA for the CDR3: TGTGCCAGCAGTCGACAGGGGGCCACAGATACGCAGTATTTT. This codes for CASSRQGATDTQYF.

The CDR3 is CASSGSHNEQFF. The DNA for the CDR3 is TGTGCCAGCTCAGGGAGCCACAATGAGCAGTTCTTC. The gene calls are TRBV18 and TRBJ2-1, with D tentatively TRBD2 (5 bases). Trimming cost V 5 bases and J 5 bases, with 7 bases left between them. Germline loops: CDR1 KGHSH, CDR2 LQKENI. This CDR3 comprises 12 residues.

This clone has a single count. The CDR3 nucleotides are TGTGCCAGCAGTGATAAAGGGGCAACTAATGAAAAACTGTTTTTT. Its translation is CASSDKGATNEKLFF. J is TRBJ1-4 and V is TRBV2; D might be TRBD1 (5 bases). Trimming pared 3 bases from V and 0 bases from J, leaving 8 bases between. The CDR3 contains 15 residues. In germline, CDR1 is SNHLY, CDR2 FYNNEI.

This clone was seen a single time. Mismatch with germline at one junction end may stem from a read error. The rearrangement joins TRBV4-2 to TRBJ2-7; D call uncertain. Germline values: CDR1 LGHNA, CDR2 YNFKEQ. This CDR3 contains 11 residues. The CDR3 protein is CASSQDRMVLF. As DNA, the CDR3 is TGTGCCAGCAGCCAAGATCGTATGGTACTATTC.

This clone showed up just a few times. Distinct nucleotide sequences in the sample also encode this CDR3. V usage is TRBV19 and J usage is TRBJ1-4, with 7 bases lining up with TRBD1. Germline CDR1 reads LNHDA; CDR2 reads SQIVND (reference sequence). J lost 0 bases, V lost 4 bases, and 8 bases had no gene match. This CDR3 contains 17 residues. CDR3 sequence: CASSRDRTRATNEKLFF. In DNA, the CDR3 is TGTGCCAGTAGTAGGGACAGAACCCGGGCAACTAATGAAAAACTGTTTTTT.

This clone has only a few counts. This chain links TRBV10-2 with TRBJ1-5; 10 bases match TRBD1. V shed 8 bases, J shed 12 bases, and the junction held 10 bases outside the gene matches. Germline loops: CDR1 WSHSY, CDR2 SAAADI. The CDR3 is 13 amino acids. The CDR3 DNA reads as TGCGCCAGCGGGGACAGGGGAGTCTCCATCCAGCATTTT. Translating it yields CASGDRGVSIQHF.

This clone was recorded a few times. The chain combines TRBV6-6 with TRBJ1-5; 10 nucleotides align to TRBD1. Germline V gene lookup returns CDR1 MNHNY and CDR2 SVGAGI (reference sequence). V shed 5 bases, J shed 5 bases, and the junction held 3 bases outside the gene matches. The CDR3 is 14 residues long. CDR3 in amino acids: CASSRTGGDQPQHF. The CDR3 DNA follows: TGTGCCAGCAGTCGGACAGGGGGGGATCAGCCCCAGCATTTT.

The chain links TRBV19 to TRBJ2-2; D perhaps matches TRBD1 (6 bases). The CDR3 has 14 amino acids. From germline, CDR1 is LNHDA and CDR2 SQIVND (reference sequence). With 0 bases removed from V and 6 bases from J, the gap between germline ends came to 8 bases. The CDR3 is CASSIEGGSGELFF. As DNA, the CDR3 is TGTGCCAGTAGTATAGAAGGGGGTTCCGGGGAGCTGTTTTTT.

V and J are TRBV27 and TRBJ2-7; D is perhaps TRBD2 (6 bases). Germline V gene sequence: CDR1 MNHEY, CDR2 SMNVEV (reference sequence). The CDR3 covers 16 residues. With 3 bases removed from V and 2 bases from J, the gap between germline ends came to 17 bases. This chain's CDR3 is CASSLRERGRPYEQYF. The CDR3 DNA reads as TGTGCCAGCAGTTTGAGGGAGAGAGGGAGGCCCTACGAGCAGTACTTC.

This chain connects TRBV9 to TRBJ1-6, with D tentatively TRBD1 (6 bases). Between the trimmed V and J ends, which lost 4 bases and 6 bases, there was a span of 14 bases. The CDR3 runs 15 residues. Germline V gives CDR1 SGDLS, CDR2 YYNGEE. CDR3 coding DNA: TGTGCCAGCAGCCTACAGGGTCTCCCTAATTCACCCCTCCACTTT. Its protein product is CASSLQGLPNSPLHF.

V gene TRBV6-5 combines with J gene TRBJ1-3; D unclear. The V and J ends lost 0 bases and 0 bases respectively, with 9 bases between them. The CDR3 has 16 residues. Germline V gene data show CDR1 as MNHEY and CDR2 as SVGAGI. The CDR3 DNA follows: TGTGCCAGCAGTTACTCACGGTCTAGCTCTGGAAACACCATATATTTT. Translation: CASSYSRSSSGNTIYF.

The chain is built from TRBV7-2 and TRBJ2-2; 10 bases are a match to TRBD2. CDR1 SGHTA and CDR2 FQGNSA come from the germline V gene. V lost 3 bases, J lost 3 bases, and 10 bases stayed unmatched. CDR3 length: 18 residues. CDR3 region: CASSLGVLAGADTGELFF. The CDR3 nucleotides read TGTGCCAGCAGCTTGGGAGTCCTAGCGGGAGCCGACACCGGGGAGCTGTTTTTT.

The chain uses TRBV5-1 and TRBJ1-1; D ambiguous. Germline values: CDR1 SGHRS, CDR2 YFSETQ. V lost 3 bases and J lost 4, with 10 bases in between. The CDR3 is made up of 13 amino acids. CDR3 bases: TGCGCCAGCAGCTACGACGGTGGCACTGAAGCTTTCTTT. It is translated as CASSYDGGTEAFF.

This clone came up a few times. The DNA of the CDR3 is TGTGCCAGCATCCCAAAGACCGGGGGTACCTACGGAAACACCATATATTTT. Translating gives CASIPKTGGTYGNTIYF. The chain uses TRBV7-2 and TRBJ1-3; possibly TRBD1 for D (5 bases). The CDR3 is 17 residues long. The V end lost 7 bases, the J end lost 4 bases, and 23 bases lay between the germline ends. The germline gives CDR1 SGHTA, CDR2 FQGNSA.

This CDR3 is CASSLDRVYGYTF. CDR3 bases: TGTGCCAGCTCTTTGGACAGGGTCTATGGCTACACCTTC. The chain joins TRBV18 to TRBJ1-2, with TRBD1 matching 8 bases. The CDR3 has 13 residues. Trimming took 6 bases from V and 4 from J; bases not matched to a gene: 4. The germline CDR1 and CDR2 sequences are KGHSH and LQKENI.

This chain links TRBV28 with TRBJ2-7; unclear D gene. Deletions cut 3 bases from V and 2 bases from J, with 8 bases between. The CDR3 is made up of 13 amino acids. Germline-derived CDR1 and CDR2 are MDHEN and SYDVKM. The CDR3, as DNA: TGTGCCAGCAGTTTTTCCGTGCCCTACGAGCAGTACTTC. Its translation is CASSFSVPYEQYF.